Listed below are T cell receptor beta chains from one sample, sequenced in a study of blood T cells in healthy people across ages. TCRdb itself ran the 5' RACE reads through MiXCR, one entry per CDR3 protein. The table includes 750,000 to 950,000 distinct CDR3 sequences, roughly 24% detected once. This sample was also put to use in a study of T cells of mothers and their children.

Material: blood. Receptors originate from a boy between 5 and 17 years old in good health. CDR3s include the opening cysteine and the closing phenylalanine or tryptophan. D genes are given only for firm matches. Part of the rows lack a size; the others show once, few, many or a class for expanded clones.

v_call: TRBV12-3/TRBV12-4
j_call: TRBJ2-3
d_call: -
clone_size: few
cdr3_nt: TGTGCCAGCAGTTTCGAGGGCGCAGGCACAGATACGCAGTATTTT
cdr3_aa: CASSFEGAGTDTQYF

v_call: TRBV24-1
j_call: TRBJ2-1
d_call: -
clone_size: few
cdr3_nt: TGTGCCACCAGTGCCTCCGGGGAGGTTGAGCAGTTCTTC
cdr3_aa: CATSASGEVEQFF

v_call: TRBV5-1
j_call: TRBJ1-1
d_call: -
clone_size: few
cdr3_nt: TGCGCCAGCAGCTCCTCCCCGACAGACACTGAAGCTTTCTTT
cdr3_aa: CASSSSPTDTEAFF

v_call: TRBV6-2/TRBV6-3
j_call: TRBJ1-1
d_call: TRBD1
clone_size: few
cdr3_nt: TGTGCCAGCAGTTACTCCCCTCAGGGACAGGGGAACACTGAAGCTTTCTTT
cdr3_aa: CASSYSPQGQGNTEAFF

v_call: TRBV28
j_call: TRBJ2-1
d_call: -
clone_size: few
cdr3_nt: TGTGCCAGCAGTGGCGGGACTCGGCAGTTCTTC
cdr3_aa: CASSGGTRQFF

v_call: TRBV5-4
j_call: TRBJ2-3
d_call: TRBD2
clone_size: -
cdr3_nt: TGTGCCAGCAGCAGCTCACCGGGGGGGCTTGGAGATACGCAGTATTTT
cdr3_aa: CASSSSPGGLGDTQYF

v_call: TRBV7-9
j_call: TRBJ2-5
d_call: TRBD2
clone_size: few
cdr3_nt: TGTGCCAGCAGTCCACCCCCTAGCGGGGCCTTCCAAGAGACCCAGTACTTC
cdr3_aa: CASSPPPSGAFQETQYF

v_call: TRBV29-1
j_call: TRBJ1-1
d_call: -
clone_size: many
cdr3_nt: TGCAGCGTTGCCCAGCCGGGGGGTGAAGCTTTCTTT
cdr3_aa: CSVAQPGGEAFF

v_call: TRBV30
j_call: TRBJ2-5
d_call: TRBD1
clone_size: few
cdr3_nt: TGTGCCTGTACCGAACAGGGGGCGCCCCGGTTCTTC
cdr3_aa: CACTEQGAPRFF

v_call: TRBV9
j_call: TRBJ2-7
d_call: -
clone_size: -
cdr3_nt: TGTGCCAGCAGCGGATCCAGCTCCTACGAGCAGTACTTC
cdr3_aa: CASSGSSSYEQYF

v_call: TRBV14
j_call: TRBJ1-4
d_call: TRBD1
clone_size: few
cdr3_nt: TGTGCCAGCAGCCAGACCGGGACAGGGGGCGAAAAACTGTTTTTT
cdr3_aa: CASSQTGTGGEKLFF

v_call: TRBV30
j_call: TRBJ2-7
d_call: TRBD2
clone_size: -
cdr3_nt: TGTGCCGGGGGGACTAGCAAGGGTGTGGAGCAGTACTTC
cdr3_aa: CAGGTSKGVEQYF

v_call: TRBV12-3/TRBV12-4
j_call: TRBJ1-2
d_call: -
clone_size: -
cdr3_nt: TGTGCCAGCAGTTTAGTTCAGGAGTATGGCTACACCTTC
cdr3_aa: CASSLVQEYGYTF

v_call: TRBV7-3
j_call: TRBJ2-7
d_call: -
clone_size: -
cdr3_nt: TGTGCCAGCAGCTTGCCCGAGCCAAAGGGGCAGTACTTC
cdr3_aa: CASSLPEPKGQYF

v_call: TRBV7-4
j_call: TRBJ2-7
d_call: -
clone_size: -
cdr3_nt: TGTGCCAGCATCTTACTGTTATCCGAGCAGTACTTC
cdr3_aa: CASILLLSEQYF

v_call: TRBV7-9
j_call: TRBJ2-7
d_call: TRBD1
clone_size: few
cdr3_nt: TGTGCCAGCAGCCCCCCGAAGATCGGGACAGGGGCCCACTACGAGCAGTACTTC
cdr3_aa: CASSPPKIGTGAHYEQYF

v_call: TRBV5-1
j_call: TRBJ1-4
d_call: -
clone_size: few
cdr3_nt: TGCGCCAGCAGACACACAGGACCCAATGAAAAACTGTTTTTT
cdr3_aa: CASRHTGPNEKLFF

v_call: TRBV3-1
j_call: TRBJ1-2
d_call: TRBD1
clone_size: few
cdr3_nt: TGTGCCAGCAGCCAACAGGGGGCAGTCGGCTATGGCTACACCTTC
cdr3_aa: CASSQQGAVGYGYTF

v_call: TRBV3-1
j_call: TRBJ1-4
d_call: -
clone_size: many
cdr3_nt: TGTGCCAGCAGCCCTACGGTGGCTGCAACTAATGAAAAACTGTTTTTT
cdr3_aa: CASSPTVAATNEKLFF

v_call: TRBV7-9
j_call: TRBJ1-4
d_call: TRBD1
clone_size: few
cdr3_nt: TGTGCCAGCAGCACCGACAGGGGGCCGGGAAAACTGTTTTTT
cdr3_aa: CASSTDRGPGKLFF

v_call: TRBV7-9
j_call: TRBJ1-1
d_call: -
clone_size: -
cdr3_nt: TGTGCCAGCAGCTTAGGGCATGAAGCTTTCTTT
cdr3_aa: CASSLGHEAFF

v_call: TRBV29-1
j_call: TRBJ2-4
d_call: -
clone_size: -
cdr3_nt: TGCAGCGTTCAAGGGGGGGAGGGGAGTCAGTACTTC
cdr3_aa: CSVQGGEGSQYF

v_call: TRBV7-9
j_call: TRBJ2-4
d_call: -
clone_size: -
cdr3_nt: TGTGCCAGCAGCTTGACCCGAGACCAAAACATTCAGTACTTC
cdr3_aa: CASSLTRDQNIQYF

v_call: TRBV20-1
j_call: TRBJ2-7
d_call: TRBD1
clone_size: -
cdr3_nt: TGCAGTGCTAGGGGGGCGGACAGGTTCACCTACGAGCAGTACTTC
cdr3_aa: CSARGADRFTYEQYF

v_call: TRBV5-1
j_call: TRBJ2-6
d_call: TRBD1
clone_size: few
cdr3_nt: TGCGCCAGCAGCCAGATGACAGGGGTCGGGGCCAACGTCCTGACTTTC
cdr3_aa: CASSQMTGVGANVLTF

v_call: TRBV12-3/TRBV12-4
j_call: TRBJ2-5
d_call: -
clone_size: -
cdr3_nt: TGTGCCAGCAGTTTAGGACAGACCTCGACGGGGACCCAGTACTTC
cdr3_aa: CASSLGQTSTGTQYF

v_call: TRBV7-9
j_call: TRBJ1-2
d_call: TRBD1
clone_size: few
cdr3_nt: TGTGCCAGCAGCCGCGGACAGGGTGTTGTCTATGGCTACACCTTC
cdr3_aa: CASSRGQGVVYGYTF

v_call: TRBV6-1
j_call: TRBJ2-7
d_call: TRBD1
clone_size: few
cdr3_nt: TGTGCCAGCAGGAGGATGGGACAGGGGGTCTACGAGCAGTACTTC
cdr3_aa: CASRRMGQGVYEQYF

v_call: TRBV2
j_call: TRBJ1-4
d_call: TRBD1
clone_size: -
cdr3_nt: TGTGCCAGCGAGGACAGGGATGAAAAACTGTTTTTT
cdr3_aa: CASEDRDEKLFF

v_call: TRBV27
j_call: TRBJ2-1
d_call: -
clone_size: -
cdr3_nt: TGTGCCAGCAGACCCTATAGCGTGAATGAGCAGTTCTTC
cdr3_aa: CASRPYSVNEQFF

v_call: TRBV12-3/TRBV12-4
j_call: TRBJ2-1
d_call: -
clone_size: -
cdr3_nt: TGTGCCAGCAGAACACAGGTTAGCTCCTACAATGAGCAGCTCTTC
cdr3_aa: CASRTQVSSYNEQLF

v_call: TRBV5-1
j_call: TRBJ2-5
d_call: TRBD1
clone_size: -
cdr3_nt: TGCGCCAGCAGCTGGACAGGGACCCAGTACTTC
cdr3_aa: CASSWTGTQYF

v_call: TRBV12-3/TRBV12-4
j_call: TRBJ1-1
d_call: -
clone_size: few
cdr3_nt: TGTGCCAGCAGACCCAACTCCTGGAACACTGAAGCTTTCTTT
cdr3_aa: CASRPNSWNTEAFF

v_call: TRBV5-1
j_call: TRBJ2-1
d_call: -
clone_size: -
cdr3_nt: TGCGCCAGCAGCGGGGGCAGTAAAGCGTGGGGGTCCTACAATGAGCAGTTCTTC
cdr3_aa: CASSGGSKAWGSYNEQFF

v_call: TRBV5-5
j_call: TRBJ1-1
d_call: -
clone_size: few
cdr3_nt: TGTGCCAGCAGCTTGGGTTTCGAAGCTTTCTTT
cdr3_aa: CASSLGFEAFF

v_call: TRBV29-1
j_call: TRBJ1-4
d_call: -
clone_size: -
cdr3_nt: TGCAGCGGGGGGGCCGCAACTAATGAAAAACTGTTTTTT
cdr3_aa: CSGGAATNEKLFF

v_call: TRBV20-1
j_call: TRBJ2-1
d_call: TRBD2
clone_size: many
cdr3_nt: TGCAGTGCTAGGGGGACTAGCGGCTACAATGAGCAGTTCTTC
cdr3_aa: CSARGTSGYNEQFF

v_call: TRBV2
j_call: TRBJ2-4
d_call: -
clone_size: -
cdr3_nt: TGTGCCAGCAGCCCACGATCTAGCACCGAAAACATTCAGTACTTC
cdr3_aa: CASSPRSSTENIQYF

v_call: TRBV21-1
j_call: TRBJ2-1
d_call: -
clone_size: few
cdr3_nt: TGTGCCAGCAGCAAACGGGACAGGGACAGAAGGGAGCAGTTCTTC
cdr3_aa: CASSKRDRDRREQFF

v_call: TRBV27
j_call: TRBJ2-4
d_call: TRBD1
clone_size: few
cdr3_nt: TGTGCCAGCAGTCCTATCGACAGGGGACGTCAGTACTTC
cdr3_aa: CASSPIDRGRQYF

v_call: TRBV7-9
j_call: TRBJ1-2
d_call: TRBD1
clone_size: -
cdr3_nt: TGTGCCAGCAGCCTAGGGGGCGACAGAGCCGGCAATGGCTACACCTTC
cdr3_aa: CASSLGGDRAGNGYTF

v_call: TRBV25-1
j_call: TRBJ2-6
d_call: -
clone_size: -
cdr3_nt: TGTGCCAGCAGTGAACCCGGGGACACTAACTCTGGGGCCAACGTCCTGACTTTC
cdr3_aa: CASSEPGDTNSGANVLTF